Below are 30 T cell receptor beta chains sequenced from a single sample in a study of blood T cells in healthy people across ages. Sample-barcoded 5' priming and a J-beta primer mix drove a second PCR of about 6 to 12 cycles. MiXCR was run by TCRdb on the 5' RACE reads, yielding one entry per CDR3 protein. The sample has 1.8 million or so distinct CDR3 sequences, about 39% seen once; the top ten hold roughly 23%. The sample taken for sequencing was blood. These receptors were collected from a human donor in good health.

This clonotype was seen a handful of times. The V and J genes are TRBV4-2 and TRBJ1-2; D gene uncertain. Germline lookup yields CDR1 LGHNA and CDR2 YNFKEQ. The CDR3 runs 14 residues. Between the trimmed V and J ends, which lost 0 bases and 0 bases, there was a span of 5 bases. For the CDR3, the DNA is TGTGCCAGCAGCCAAGAGATAGCTAACTATGGCTACACCTTC. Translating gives CASSQEIANYGYTF.

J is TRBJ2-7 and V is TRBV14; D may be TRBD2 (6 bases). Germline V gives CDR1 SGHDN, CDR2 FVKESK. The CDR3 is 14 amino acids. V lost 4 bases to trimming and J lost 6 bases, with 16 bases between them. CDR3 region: CASSPATGLREQYF. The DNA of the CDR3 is TGTGCCAGCAGCCCGGCTACGGGACTTCGCGAGCAGTACTTC.

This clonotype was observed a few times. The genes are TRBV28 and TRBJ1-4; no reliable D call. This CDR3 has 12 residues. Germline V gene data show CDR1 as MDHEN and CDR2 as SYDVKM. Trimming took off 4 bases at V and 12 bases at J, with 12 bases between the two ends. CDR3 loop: CASSSPNDELFF. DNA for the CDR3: TGTGCCAGCAGTTCCCCGAATGACGAACTGTTTTTT.

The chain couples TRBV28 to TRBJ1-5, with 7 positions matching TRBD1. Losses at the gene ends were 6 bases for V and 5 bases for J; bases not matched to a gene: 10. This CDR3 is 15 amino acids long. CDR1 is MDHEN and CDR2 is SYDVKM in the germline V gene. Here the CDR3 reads CASRRDSPLHQPQHF. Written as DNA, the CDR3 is TGTGCCAGCAGAAGGGACAGCCCCTTACATCAGCCCCAGCATTTT.

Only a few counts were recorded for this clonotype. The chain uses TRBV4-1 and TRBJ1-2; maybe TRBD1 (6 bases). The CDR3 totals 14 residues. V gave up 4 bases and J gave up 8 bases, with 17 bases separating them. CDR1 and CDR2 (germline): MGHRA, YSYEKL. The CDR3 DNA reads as TGCGCCAGCAGCCGGACCACAGGGTCGCTAGGCTACACCTTC. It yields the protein CASSRTTGSLGYTF.

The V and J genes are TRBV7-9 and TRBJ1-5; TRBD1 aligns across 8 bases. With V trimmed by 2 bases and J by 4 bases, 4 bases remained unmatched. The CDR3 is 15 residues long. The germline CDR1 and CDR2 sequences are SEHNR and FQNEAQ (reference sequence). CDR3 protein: CASSLPGGLNQPQHF. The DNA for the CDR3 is TGTGCCAGCAGCTTACCAGGGGGCTTAAATCAGCCCCAGCATTTT.

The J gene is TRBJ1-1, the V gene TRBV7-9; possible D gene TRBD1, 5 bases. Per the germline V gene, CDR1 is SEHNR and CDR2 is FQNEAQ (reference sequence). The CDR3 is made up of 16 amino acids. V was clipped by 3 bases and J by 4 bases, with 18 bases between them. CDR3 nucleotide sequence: TGTGCCAGCAGCTTCCCTCAGGGTCGGGGAAGCACTGAAGCTTTCTTT. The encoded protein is CASSFPQGRGSTEAFF.

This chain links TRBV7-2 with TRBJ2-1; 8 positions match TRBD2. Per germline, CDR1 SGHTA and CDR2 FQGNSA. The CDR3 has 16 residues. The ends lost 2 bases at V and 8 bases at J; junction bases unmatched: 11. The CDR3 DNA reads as TGTGCCAGCAGCTTATACCGGGGGGGGCATATAGATGAGCAGTTCTTC. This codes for CASSLYRGGHIDEQFF.

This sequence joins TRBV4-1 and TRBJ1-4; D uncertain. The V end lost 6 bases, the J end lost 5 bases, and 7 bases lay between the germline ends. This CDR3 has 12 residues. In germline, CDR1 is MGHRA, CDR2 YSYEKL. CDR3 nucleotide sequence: TGCGCCAGCAGTCAACAAAATGAAAAACTGTTTTTT. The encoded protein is CASSQQNEKLFF.

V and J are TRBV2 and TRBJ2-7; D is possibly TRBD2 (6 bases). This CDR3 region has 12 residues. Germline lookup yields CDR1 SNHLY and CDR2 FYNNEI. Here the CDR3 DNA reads TGTGGTACGAGGGACTCAACCTACGAGCAGTACTTC. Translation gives CGTRDSTYEQYF. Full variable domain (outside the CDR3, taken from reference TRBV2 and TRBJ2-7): EPEVTQTPSHQVTQMGQEVILRCVPISNHLYFYWYRQILGQKVEFLVSFYNNEISEKSEIFDDQFSVERPDGSNFTLKIRSTKLEDSAMYFCGTRDSTYEQYFGPGTRLTVT.

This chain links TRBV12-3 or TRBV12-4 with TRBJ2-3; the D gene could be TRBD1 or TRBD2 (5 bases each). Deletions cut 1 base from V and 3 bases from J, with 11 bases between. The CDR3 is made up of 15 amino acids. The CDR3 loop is CASSLGGWGTDTQYF. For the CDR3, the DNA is TGTGCCAGCAGTTTAGGTGGGTGGGGGACAGATACGCAGTATTTT.

The CDR3 DNA reads as TGTGCCAGCAGTCCAGGGGGTGTTAATTCACCCCTCCACTTT. This translates into CASSPGGVNSPLHF. The chain uses TRBV12-3 or TRBV12-4 and TRBJ1-6; TRBD1 matches at 7 bases. The V gene end was trimmed by 5 bases and the J gene end by 6 bases; junction bases not matched to a gene: 4. This CDR3 has 14 residues.

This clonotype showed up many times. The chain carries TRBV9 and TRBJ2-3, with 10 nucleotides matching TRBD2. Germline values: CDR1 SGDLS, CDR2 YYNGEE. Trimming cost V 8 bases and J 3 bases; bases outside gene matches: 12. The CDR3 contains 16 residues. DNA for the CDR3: TGTGCCAGTTCACCTATACTAGCGGGGATGACAGATACGCAGTATTTT. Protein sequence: CASSPILAGMTDTQYF.

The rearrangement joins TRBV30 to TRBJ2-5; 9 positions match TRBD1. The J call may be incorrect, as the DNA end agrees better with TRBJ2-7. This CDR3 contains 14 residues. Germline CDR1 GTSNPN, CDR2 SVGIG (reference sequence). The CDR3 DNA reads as TGTGCCTGGAGCCCCGGGACAGGGATTTACGAGCAGTACTTC. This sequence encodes CAWSPGTGIYEQYF.

The CDR3 DNA is TGTGCCAGCAGCCCTGGACGGTGGAACACCGGGGAGCTGTTTTTT. Translation: CASSPGRWNTGELFF. The V and J genes are TRBV7-2 and TRBJ2-2; D is ambiguous. Germline assignment: CDR1 SGHTA and CDR2 FQGNSA. This CDR3 region has 15 residues. The V end was cut by 5 bases, the J end by 1 base, with 11 bases between.

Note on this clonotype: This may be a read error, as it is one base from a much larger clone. CDR3 DNA sequence: TGTGCCAGCAGCCATGGGGAGGGGAGCTCCTACAATGAGCAGTGCTTC. Translating it yields CASSHGEGSSYNEQCF. V and J are TRBV9 and TRBJ2-1; 7 bases align to TRBD2. CDR3 size: 16 residues. The V gene's germline CDR1 is SGDLS and CDR2 YYNGEE.

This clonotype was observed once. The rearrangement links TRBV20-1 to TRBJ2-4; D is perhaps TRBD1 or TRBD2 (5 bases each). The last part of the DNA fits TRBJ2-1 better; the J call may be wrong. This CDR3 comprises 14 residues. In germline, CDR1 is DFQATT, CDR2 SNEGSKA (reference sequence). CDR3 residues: CSARQGIALYEQFF. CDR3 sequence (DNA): TGCAGTGCTAGACAGGGTATAGCGTTATATGAGCAGTTCTTC.

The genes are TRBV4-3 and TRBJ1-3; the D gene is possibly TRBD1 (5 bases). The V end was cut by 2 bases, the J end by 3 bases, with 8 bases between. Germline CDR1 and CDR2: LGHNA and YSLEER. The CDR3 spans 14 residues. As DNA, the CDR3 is TGCGCCAGCAGCCAAAGGGGCGGTGGAAACACCATATATTTT. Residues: CASSQRGGGNTIYF.

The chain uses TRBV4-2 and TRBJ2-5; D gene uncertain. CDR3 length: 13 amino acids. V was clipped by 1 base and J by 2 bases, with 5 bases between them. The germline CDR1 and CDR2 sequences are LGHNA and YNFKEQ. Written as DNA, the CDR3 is TGTGCCAGCAGCCAAGCGAGACAAGAGACCCAGTACTTC. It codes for CASSQARQETQYF.

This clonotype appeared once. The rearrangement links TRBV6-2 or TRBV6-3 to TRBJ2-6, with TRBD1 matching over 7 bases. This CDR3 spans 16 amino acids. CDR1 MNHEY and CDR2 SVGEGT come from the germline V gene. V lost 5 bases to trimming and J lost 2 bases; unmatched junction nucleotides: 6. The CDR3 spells CASSRLDRAGANVLTF. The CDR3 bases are TGTGCCAGCAGTCGATTAGACAGGGCTGGGGCCAACGTCCTGACTTTC.

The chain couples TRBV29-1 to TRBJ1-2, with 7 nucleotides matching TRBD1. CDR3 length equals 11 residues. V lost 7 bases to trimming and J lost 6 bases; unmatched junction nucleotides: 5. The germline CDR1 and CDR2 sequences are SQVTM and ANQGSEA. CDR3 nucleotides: TGCAGCGGACAGGGTAGTGATGGCTACACCTTC. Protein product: CSGQGSDGYTF.

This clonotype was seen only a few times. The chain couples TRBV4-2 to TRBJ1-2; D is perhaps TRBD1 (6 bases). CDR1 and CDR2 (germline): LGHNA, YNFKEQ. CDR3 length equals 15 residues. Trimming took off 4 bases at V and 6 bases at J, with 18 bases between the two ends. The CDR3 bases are TGTGCCAGCAGCCGGACTGACAGGCGTTTGAATGGCTACACCTTC. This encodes CASSRTDRRLNGYTF.

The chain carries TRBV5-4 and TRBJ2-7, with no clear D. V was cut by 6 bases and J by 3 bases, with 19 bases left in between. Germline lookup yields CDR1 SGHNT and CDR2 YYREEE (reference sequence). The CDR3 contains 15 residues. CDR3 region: CASNPAPDGDYEQYF. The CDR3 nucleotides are TGTGCCAGCAACCCCGCCCCGGACGGAGACTACGAGCAGTACTTC.

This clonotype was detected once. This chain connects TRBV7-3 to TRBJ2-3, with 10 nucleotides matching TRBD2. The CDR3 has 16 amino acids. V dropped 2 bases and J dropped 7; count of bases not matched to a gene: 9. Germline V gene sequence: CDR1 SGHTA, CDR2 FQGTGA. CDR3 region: CASSLDGAGGLHTQYF. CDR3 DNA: TGTGCCAGCAGCTTAGACGGAGCGGGGGGGCTGCATACGCAGTATTTT.

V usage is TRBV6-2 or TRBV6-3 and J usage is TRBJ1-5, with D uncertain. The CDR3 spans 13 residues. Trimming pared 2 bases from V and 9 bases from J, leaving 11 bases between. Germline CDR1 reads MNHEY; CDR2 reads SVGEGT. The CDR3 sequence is CASSYETFRPQHF. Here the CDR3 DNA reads TGTGCCAGCAGTTACGAGACCTTTCGGCCCCAGCATTTT.

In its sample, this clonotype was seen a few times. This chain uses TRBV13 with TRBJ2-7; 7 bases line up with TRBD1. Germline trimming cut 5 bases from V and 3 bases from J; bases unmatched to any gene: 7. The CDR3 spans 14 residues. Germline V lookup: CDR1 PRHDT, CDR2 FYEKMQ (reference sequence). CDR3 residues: CASSPGQPNYEQYF. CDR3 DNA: TGTGCCAGCAGCCCGGGACAGCCTAACTACGAGCAGTACTTC.

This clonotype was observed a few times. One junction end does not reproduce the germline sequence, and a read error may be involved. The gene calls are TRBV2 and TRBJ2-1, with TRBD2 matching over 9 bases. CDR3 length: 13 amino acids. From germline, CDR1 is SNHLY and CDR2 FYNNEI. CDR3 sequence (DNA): TGTGCTAGCACCCGGACTAGCGATGTTGAGCAGTTCTTC. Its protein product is CASTRTSDVEQFF.

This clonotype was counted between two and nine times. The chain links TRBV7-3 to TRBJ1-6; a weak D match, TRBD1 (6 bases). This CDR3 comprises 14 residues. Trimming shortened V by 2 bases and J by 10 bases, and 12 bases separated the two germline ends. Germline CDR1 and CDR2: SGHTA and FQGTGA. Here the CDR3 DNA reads TGTGCCAGCAGCTTACACAGGGAGGCATCACCCCTCCACTTT. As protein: CASSLHREASPLHF.

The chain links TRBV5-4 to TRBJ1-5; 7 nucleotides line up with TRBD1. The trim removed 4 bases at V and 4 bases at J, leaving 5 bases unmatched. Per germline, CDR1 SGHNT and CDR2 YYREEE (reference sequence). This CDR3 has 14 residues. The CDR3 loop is CASSQRGQNQPQHF. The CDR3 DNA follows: TGTGCCAGCAGCCAGAGGGGACAGAATCAGCCCCAGCATTTT. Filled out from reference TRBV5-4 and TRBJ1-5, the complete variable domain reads ETGVTQSPTHLIKTRGQQVTLRCSSQSGHNTVSWYQQALGQGPQFIFQYYREEENGRGNFPPRFSGLQFPNYSSELNVNALELDDSALYLCASSQRGQNQPQHFGDGTRLSIL.

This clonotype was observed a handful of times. The CDR3 loop is CASSYHDRGNSPLHF. Written as DNA, the CDR3 is TGTGCCAGCAGTTATCACGACAGGGGTAATTCACCCCTCCACTTT. This chain links TRBV6-5 with TRBJ1-6; 8 bases line up with TRBD1. The CDR3 consists of 15 residues. Per germline, CDR1 MNHEY and CDR2 SVGAGI. J lost 6 bases, V lost 3 bases, and 4 bases had no gene match.